The source of this TCR beta chain is a study of T cells in Graves' hyperthyroidism and ophthalmopathy. Broader study findings: In the analysis, a 13 V-J model separated ophthalmopathy from stable hyperthyroidism.

The germline V gene has CDR1 SNHLY and CDR2 FYNNEI. The CDR3 has 14 amino acids. Trimming removed 7 bases from V and 2 bases from J; junction bases left unmatched: 6. Amplification of TCR beta CDR3 regions used RNA as the template. HTBI primers were used for first-round RT-PCR of the TCR CDR3. MiXCR was run by TCRdb on the multiplex PCR reads, yielding one entry per CDR3 protein. The sample holds 750,000 to 900,000 distinct CDR3 sequences; over 35% are singletons and the top ten take 8% to 9%. This clonotype was detected ten times or more. Antigen unknown. Exclusion of patients followed from uncontrolled infection, other autoimmune disease, pregnancy or lactation. Diagnostic decisions used clinical symptoms, serum thyroxine and TRAb, thyroid ultrasound and orbital computed tomography. Isolation of PBMCs was performed on 8.5 to 10 ml fresh peripheral blood.

V gene TRBV2 combines with J gene TRBJ2-5, with 8 bases lining up with TRBD1. Input material: blood. The sequence came from a man younger than 35 with Graves' hyperthyroidism. The chain's CDR3 is CASTTDRVQETQYF. The CDR3, as DNA: TGTGCCAGCACCACGGACAGGGTGCAAGAGACCCAGTACTTC.